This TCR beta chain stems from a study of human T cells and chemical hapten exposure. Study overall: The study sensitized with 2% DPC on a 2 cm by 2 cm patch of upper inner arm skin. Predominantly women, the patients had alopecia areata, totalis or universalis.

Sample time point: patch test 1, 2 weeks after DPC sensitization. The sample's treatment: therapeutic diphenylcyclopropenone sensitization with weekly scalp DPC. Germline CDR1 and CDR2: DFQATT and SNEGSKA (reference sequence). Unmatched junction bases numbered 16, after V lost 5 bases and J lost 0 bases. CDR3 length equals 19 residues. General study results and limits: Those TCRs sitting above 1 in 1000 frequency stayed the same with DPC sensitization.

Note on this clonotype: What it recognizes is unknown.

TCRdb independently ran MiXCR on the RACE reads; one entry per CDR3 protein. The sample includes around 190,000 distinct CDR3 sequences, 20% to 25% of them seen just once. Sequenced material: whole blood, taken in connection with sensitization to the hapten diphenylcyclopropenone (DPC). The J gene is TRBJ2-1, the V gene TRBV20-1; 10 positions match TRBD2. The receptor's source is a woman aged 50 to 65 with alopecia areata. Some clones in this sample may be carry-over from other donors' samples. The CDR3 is CSAPRTSGDITFSYNEQFF. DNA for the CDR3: TGCAGTGCTCCACGGACTAGCGGCGATATAACCTTCTCCTACAATGAGCAGTTCTTC.